These 23 T cell receptor beta chains originate from one sample sequenced in a study of blood T cell repertoires in COVID-19. Libraries were prepared by immunoSEQ multiplex PCR; TCRdb keeps only in-frame clonotypes and omits some of them. The sample has 90,000 or so clones; 81% are singletons. The sample was peripheral blood. The origin of the receptors is a man of 80 years or more with active or convalescent COVID-19.

This sequence joins TRBV2 and TRBJ1-1; 7 bases line up with TRBD1. With 8 bases clipped from V and 6 bases from J, the junction kept 15 bases outside the gene matches. The germline gives CDR1 SNHLY, CDR2 FYNNEI. There are 15 residues in the CDR3. The CDR3 nucleotides read TGTGCCAGCCAGGACAGGAAGAACAGGTTCTCTGAAGCTTTCTTT. Translated: CASQDRKNRFSEAFF.

The rearrangement links TRBV15 to TRBJ1-1; D unclear. This CDR3 is built from 15 residues. V was pared by 0 bases and J by 0 bases, with 8 bases between. Germline CDR1 reads LNHNV; CDR2 reads YYDKDF (reference sequence). CDR3 amino acids: CATSRDPGMNTEAFF. CDR3 DNA: TGTGCCACCAGCAGAGACCCGGGAATGAACACTGAAGCTTTCTTT.

This chain links TRBV5-1 with TRBJ2-7; a weak D match, TRBD1 (5 bases). The CDR3 length is 16 residues. Germline V CDR1 and CDR2: SGHRS, YFSETQ. V lost 3 bases, J lost 1 base, and 17 bases lay in between. CDR3 coding DNA: TGCGCCAGCAGCTACGTTGATGACAGACCTTCCTACGAGCAGTACTTC. This sequence encodes CASSYVDDRPSYEQYF.

The chain carries TRBV6-6 and TRBJ1-1; 8 bases align to TRBD1. The CDR3 has 12 amino acids. Germline CDR1 MNHNY, CDR2 SVGAGI (reference sequence). Trimming removed 7 bases from V and 5 bases from J; junction bases left unmatched: 3. The DNA of the CDR3 is TGTGCCAGCACTACAGGGGGGACTGAAGCTTTCTTT. Its protein is CASTTGGTEAFF.

V gene TRBV12-3 or TRBV12-4 combines with J gene TRBJ1-5, with D unclear. V lost 3 bases and J lost 7, with 10 bases in between. The CDR3 is made up of 13 amino acids. The CDR3 coding sequence is TGTGCCAGCAGTTTGGGAGGGTTCCAGCCCCAGCATTTT. Amino acid sequence: CASSLGGFQPQHF.

The chain is built from TRBV5-6 and TRBJ2-4, with D unclear. The CDR3 sequence is 14 residues long. CDR1 is SGHDT and CDR2 is YYEEEE in the germline V gene. V shed 1 base and J shed 0 bases, with 5 bases lying between them. The CDR3 nucleotides are TGTGCCAGCAGCTTGCAGGTAGCCAAAAACATTCAGTACTTC. Amino acid sequence: CASSLQVAKNIQYF.

The V call is TRBV5-1, the J call TRBJ1-1; D is ambiguous. With 1 base removed from V and 0 bases from J, the gap between germline ends came to 7 bases. This CDR3 region has 14 residues. Germline loops: CDR1 SGHRS, CDR2 YFSETQ. The CDR3 sequence is CASSLSLLNTEAFF. CDR3 coding DNA: TGCGCCAGCAGCTTGAGCTTGCTGAACACTGAAGCTTTCTTT. Complete variable domain (other parts from reference TRBV5-1 and TRBJ1-1): KAGVTQTPRYLIKTRGQQVTLSCSPISGHRSVSWYQQTPGQGLQFLFEYFSETQRNKGNFPGRFSGRQFSNSRSEMNVSTLELGDSALYLCASSLSLLNTEAFFGQGTRLTVV.

The J gene is TRBJ2-1, the V gene TRBV4-3, with TRBD2 identical over 8 bases. The CDR3 totals 14 residues. From germline, CDR1 is LGHNA and CDR2 YSLEER. V lost 4 bases, J lost 5 bases, and 4 bases stayed unmatched. CDR3 sequence (DNA): TGCGCCAGCAGCCGACTAGCGCCGAACAATGAGCAGTTCTTC. Translating gives CASSRLAPNNEQFF.

The chain uses TRBV6-5 and TRBJ1-3; 9 nucleotides match TRBD1. The V gene's germline CDR1 is MNHEY and CDR2 SVGAGI. With V trimmed by 7 bases and J by 4 bases, 8 bases remained unmatched. This CDR3 has 15 residues. The CDR3 spells CASTMGQGSGNTIYF. CDR3 coding DNA: TGTGCCAGCACTATGGGACAGGGCTCGGGAAACACCATATATTTT.

The chain has TRBV3-1 (or the pseudogene TRBV3-2) and TRBJ2-7; 9 positions match TRBD2. Unmatched junction bases numbered 3, after V lost 1 base and J lost 5 bases. This CDR3 comprises 14 residues. Germline lookup yields CDR1 LGHDT and CDR2 YNNKEL (reference sequence). CDR3 DNA sequence: TGTGCCAGCAGCCAAGGCGGGGGGGCCAACGAGCAGTACTTC. It specifies CASSQGGGANEQYF.

The J gene is TRBJ2-7, the V gene TRBV24-1; 8 nucleotides line up with TRBD1. The CDR3 loop spans 18 amino acids. Looked up from germline, CDR1 is KGHDR and CDR2 is SFDVKD. Trimming at V came to 1 base and at J to 3 bases, leaving 13 bases not matched to a gene. The DNA of the CDR3 is TGTGCCACCAGTGATTTTTCCAGGGGGCGGCTGGGGGGCTACGAGCAGTACTTC. Its protein is CATSDFSRGRLGGYEQYF.

This clone has more than one count but fewer than ten. The chain links TRBV5-4 to TRBJ1-6; unclear D gene. Germline CDR1 SGHNT, CDR2 YYREEE (reference sequence). Trimming took off 5 bases at V and 5 bases at J, with 14 bases between the two ends. The length of the CDR3 is 15 residues. The CDR3 region is CASRRALENNSPLHF. CDR3 sequence (DNA): TGTGCCAGCAGGCGGGCGTTGGAAAATAATTCACCCCTCCACTTT.

This chain joins TRBV18 and TRBJ1-4, with D uncertain. CDR1 and CDR2 from the germline V gene are KGHSH and LQKENI. V lost 3 bases and J 8 bases, leaving 13 bases between the germline ends. CDR3 length equals 14 residues. The CDR3, as DNA: TGTGCCAGCTCACCGGCCGGGATCGGGGAAAAACTGTTTTTT. Its protein is CASSPAGIGEKLFF.

This chain connects TRBV7-2 to TRBJ1-1; D possibly corresponds to TRBD1 (5 bases). The CDR3 spans 13 residues. V lost 1 base and J lost 11, with 14 bases in between. Germline CDR1 and CDR2: SGHTA and FQGNSA. The CDR3 nucleotides are TGTGCCAGCAGCTTAGGACAGCAAAGGTGGGCTTTCTTT. Its translation is CASSLGQQRWAFF.

The chain uses TRBV2 and TRBJ1-1; the D is unclear. The CDR3 runs to 14 residues. The ends were cut back, 4 bases at V and 2 bases at J, with 11 bases in the middle. CDR1 is SNHLY and CDR2 is FYNNEI in the germline V gene. The CDR3 spells CASSVGRPNTEAFF. CDR3 sequence (DNA): TGTGCCAGCAGTGTTGGCAGGCCCAACACTGAAGCTTTCTTT.

In this sample, this clone turned up once. The gene calls are TRBV6-1 and TRBJ2-7, with a tentative D call TRBD2 (6 bases). Trimming pared 1 base from V and 3 bases from J, leaving 7 bases between. Looked up from germline, CDR1 is MNHNS and CDR2 is SASEGT. The CDR3 contains 13 residues. The CDR3, as DNA: TGTGCCAGCAGTGAAGGGGACTTCTACGAGCAGTACTTC. It codes for CASSEGDFYEQYF.

The chain has TRBV18 and TRBJ2-7, with 7 bases aligning to TRBD1. CDR3 length: 13 residues. The ends lost 3 bases at V and 2 bases at J; junction bases unmatched: 1. CDR1 and CDR2 (germline): KGHSH, LQKENI. Here the CDR3 DNA reads TGTGCCAGCTCACCTCAGGGGGCCTACGAGCAGTACTTC. Its translation: CASSPQGAYEQYF. Complete variable domain (other parts from reference TRBV18 and TRBJ2-7): NAGVMQNPRHLVRRRGQEARLRCSPMKGHSHVYWYRQLPEEGLKFMVYLQKENIIDESGMPKERFSAEFPKEGPSILRIQQVVRGDSAAYFCASSPQGAYEQYFGPGTRLTVT.

The chain links TRBV11-3 to TRBJ2-3; 7 nucleotides align to TRBD1. The CDR3 totals 14 residues. V gave up 1 base and J gave up 4 bases; unmatched junction bases: 2. Per germline, CDR1 SGHNT and CDR2 YENEEA. The CDR3 region is CASSLGQGPDTQYF. CDR3 bases: TGTGCCAGCAGCTTAGGACAGGGTCCAGATACGCAGTATTTT.

This chain links TRBV28 with TRBJ2-7, with a weak D call TRBD1 (6 bases). Trimming left V 6 bases short and J 1 base short, with 13 bases between. Per the germline V gene, CDR1 is MDHEN and CDR2 is SYDVKM. This CDR3 is built from 14 residues. CDR3 loop: CASRSSTGSYEQYF. The CDR3 bases are TGTGCCAGCAGGAGCTCGACAGGTTCCTACGAGCAGTACTTC.

A single count supports this clone. The chain links TRBV6-5 to TRBJ2-2, with a possible D match to TRBD2 (5 bases). CDR3 length: 15 amino acids. V lost 6 bases to trimming and J lost 1 base, with 12 bases between them. Looked up from germline, CDR1 is MNHEY and CDR2 is SVGAGI. The CDR3 region has the DNA TGTGCCAGCAGAGGCCTTCGGGGGAACACCGGGGAGCTGTTTTTT. Protein: CASRGLRGNTGELFF.

This clone was seen more than once but under ten times. The V gene is TRBV11-3, the J gene TRBJ1-1; TRBD1 agrees at 9 bases. CDR3 length: 13 residues. CDR1 is SGHNT, CDR2 YENEEA, per germline. The V segment lost 1 base and the J segment 10 bases; nucleotides outside the gene matches: 4. CDR3 loop: CASSLGPDRGAFF. DNA for the CDR3: TGTGCCAGCAGCTTAGGCCCGGACAGGGGAGCTTTCTTT.

This clone has more than one count but fewer than ten. V and J are TRBV14 and TRBJ1-1, with D perhaps matching TRBD1 (5 bases). The CDR3 contains 16 residues. CDR1 is SGHDN, CDR2 FVKESK, per germline. Trimming shortened V by 4 bases and J by 4 bases, and 19 bases separated the two germline ends. For the CDR3, the DNA is TGTGCCAGCAGCCCGGAAGGTAGGGGATTTGGCACTGAAGCTTTCTTT. Translation gives CASSPEGRGFGTEAFF.

The chain employs TRBV7-9 and TRBJ1-5, with D perhaps matching TRBD1 (5 bases). From germline, CDR1 is SEHNR and CDR2 FQNEAQ (reference sequence). This CDR3 is 14 amino acids long. Trimming took off 5 bases at V and 6 bases at J, with 14 bases between the two ends. The CDR3 is CASSGQGVGQPQHF. In nucleotides, the CDR3 is TGTGCCAGCAGCGGCCAGGGTGTTGGTCAGCCCCAGCATTTT.